The 5 T cell receptor beta chains given below trace back to one sample, sequenced in a study of response to subunit inactivated influenza vaccine. TCRdb re-called the RT-PCR reads with MiXCR, one entry per CDR3 protein. The sample yields roughly 500,000 distinct CDR3 sequences, roughly 23% seen once. These same data were also listed under a study on T cells expressing NK-cell markers. That source adds: The authors generated TCR beta cDNA through 5'RACE template switching with UMIs.

The sample consisted of CD4+ T cells sorted from PBMCs, taken approximately 13 days after vaccination. These receptor sequences come from a man aged 45-60 years who received an inactivated influenza vaccine.

V gene TRBV7-9 combines with J gene TRBJ1-2; weak D call: TRBD1 (5 bases). Germline-derived CDR1 and CDR2 are SEHNR and FQNEAQ (reference sequence). There are 15 residues in the CDR3. V was shortened by 4 bases and J by 7 bases, with 19 bases between the two germline ends. CDR3 sequence (DNA): TGTGCCAGCAGCTCGGCGGGCAGGGCGAAGGGTGGCTACACCTTC. The encoded protein is CASSSAGRAKGGYTF.

This chain uses TRBV13 with TRBJ2-7; 9 nucleotides align to TRBD2. The CDR3 sequence is 15 residues long. The V gene end was trimmed by 4 bases and the J gene end by 7 bases; junction bases not matched to a gene: 11. Germline V gene sequence: CDR1 PRHDT, CDR2 FYEKMQ (reference sequence). The CDR3 region has the DNA TGTGCCAGCAGCTCCTTTAGCGGGAGTTCGAGGGAGCAGTACTTC. It translates to CASSSFSGSSREQYF.

CDR3 in DNA: TGTGCCAGCAGTTTACCTCTTCCGGGATCCGAGCAGTACTTC. This codes for CASSLPLPGSEQYF. The chain links TRBV27 to TRBJ2-7; perhaps TRBD2 as D (5 bases). Germline CDR1 and CDR2: MNHEY and SMNVEV (reference sequence). The CDR3 loop spans 14 amino acids. Deletions cut 2 bases from V and 6 bases from J, with 14 bases between.

The V gene is TRBV4-2, the J gene TRBJ2-1, with D perhaps TRBD1 (5 bases). Germline CDR1 LGHNA, CDR2 YNFKEQ. V lost 1 base, J lost 12 bases, and 10 bases lay in between. The CDR3 has 12 amino acids. CDR3 protein: CASSQGWGTQFF. CDR3 nucleotides: TGTGCCAGCAGCCAAGGGTGGGGCACGCAGTTCTTC.

This clonotype was found many times. V usage is TRBV28 and J usage is TRBJ1-4; the match to TRBD1 covers 8 bases. V lost 4 bases to trimming and J lost 4 bases; unmatched junction nucleotides: 17. Germline-derived CDR1 and CDR2 are MDHEN and SYDVKM. This CDR3 spans 19 amino acids. The CDR3 loop reads CASSSTGTGLSPFNEKLFF. CDR3 nucleotides: TGTGCCAGCAGTTCCACCGGGACAGGCCTCTCCCCCTTTAATGAAAAACTGTTTTTT.